The 3 T cell receptor beta chains given below trace back to one sample, sequenced in a study of blood T cell repertoires in COVID-19. Sequencing used immunoSEQ multiplex PCR; TCRdb keeps in-frame clones, though not all of them. The sample contains over 100,000 clones, 87% of which appear only once. The sequencing sample was made of peripheral blood. These receptors were obtained from a man in his forties or fifties with active COVID-19.

Concerning this clone: A junction boundary mismatches the germline segment, possibly from a read error. Other DNA sequences in the same sample also yield this CDR3. The gene calls are TRBV19 and TRBJ1-2; weak D call: TRBD1 (6 bases). The germline gives CDR1 LNHDA, CDR2 SQIVND (reference sequence). The CDR3 has 17 residues. CDR3 sequence reads: CASSMNVRSRGNYGYTF. The CDR3 DNA reads TGTGCCAGCAGTATGAACGTCAGGTCTAGGGGGAACTATGGCTACACCTTC.

J is TRBJ1-5 and V is TRBV5-1; no definite D call. Trimming took off 4 bases at V and 6 bases at J, with 11 bases between the two ends. The CDR3 consists of 13 residues. Germline values: CDR1 SGHRS, CDR2 YFSETQ. The CDR3 sequence: CASSPRVGQPQHF. Written as DNA, the CDR3 is TGCGCCAGCAGCCCGCGGGTGGGTCAGCCCCAGCATTTT.

This chain links TRBV7-8 with TRBJ2-7; tentative D call: TRBD1 (5 bases). The germline gives CDR1 SGHVS, CDR2 FQNEAQ. Trimming stripped 1 base from V and 5 bases from J, with 18 bases between. The CDR3 runs to 16 residues. CDR3 region: CASSLGEDTRADEQYF. In DNA, the CDR3 is TGTGCCAGCAGCTTAGGAGAGGACACTCGCGCCGACGAGCAGTACTTC.